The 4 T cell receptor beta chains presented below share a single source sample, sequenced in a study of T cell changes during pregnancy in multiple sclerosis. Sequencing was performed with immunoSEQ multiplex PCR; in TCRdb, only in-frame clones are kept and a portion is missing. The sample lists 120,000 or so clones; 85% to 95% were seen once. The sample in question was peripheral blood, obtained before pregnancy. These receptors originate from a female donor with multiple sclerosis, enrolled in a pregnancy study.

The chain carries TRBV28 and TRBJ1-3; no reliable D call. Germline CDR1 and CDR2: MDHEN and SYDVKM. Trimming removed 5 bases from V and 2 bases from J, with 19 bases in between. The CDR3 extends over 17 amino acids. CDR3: CASSPFGEGSAGNTIYF. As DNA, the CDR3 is TGTGCCAGCAGTCCCTTCGGGGAGGGCTCGGCTGGAAACACCATATATTTT.

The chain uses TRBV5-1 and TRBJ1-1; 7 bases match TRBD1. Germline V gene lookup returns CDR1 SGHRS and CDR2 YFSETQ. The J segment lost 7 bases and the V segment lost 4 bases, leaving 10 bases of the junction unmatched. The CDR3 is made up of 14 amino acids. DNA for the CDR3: TGCGCCAGCAGCCTTACAGGGGCATCATATGAAGCTTTCTTT. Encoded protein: CASSLTGASYEAFF.

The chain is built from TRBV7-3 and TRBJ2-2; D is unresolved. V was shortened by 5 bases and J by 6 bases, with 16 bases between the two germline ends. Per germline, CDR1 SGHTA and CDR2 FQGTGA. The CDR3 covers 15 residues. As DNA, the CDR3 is TGTGCCAGCAGCCCCATGAGCAGCGTTGCCGGGGAGCTGTTTTTT. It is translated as CASSPMSSVAGELFF.

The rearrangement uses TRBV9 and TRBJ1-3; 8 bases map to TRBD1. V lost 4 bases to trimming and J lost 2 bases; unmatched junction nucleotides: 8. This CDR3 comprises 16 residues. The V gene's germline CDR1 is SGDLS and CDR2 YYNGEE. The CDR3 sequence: CASSPRTGQPGNTIYF. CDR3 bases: TGTGCCAGCAGCCCTCGGACAGGGCAGCCTGGAAACACCATATATTTT.